The rows below give T cell receptor beta chains drawn from one sample of a study of cytomegalovirus exposure and HLA in healthy donors. Profiling relied on immunoSEQ multiplex PCR, and the TCRdb table lists in-frame clones only, not all of them. The sample data list about 54,000 clones. The sequenced sample consisted of PBMCs. Receptors were obtained from a woman in her forties in good health and CMV-seronegative. Each CDR3 is given without its conserved first and last residue. The D gene is left open where the match is weak.

>TRBD1|TRBJ1-1|TRBV6-1
ASNPGQTITEAF
>-|TRBJ2-1|TRBV7-9
ASSPELALNEQF
>-|TRBJ1-6|TRBV10-3
AISDPGGDSPLH
>-|TRBJ2-7|TRBV5-1
ASTRDGSAYEQY
>TRBD1|TRBJ1-2|TRBV19
ASQRTGAEGYGYT
>-|TRBJ2-7|TRBV30
AWPEGKDGGEQY
>-|TRBJ1-5|TRBV6-5
ASSYLKGGSLQPQH
>TRBD1|TRBJ2-5|TRBV7-9
ASSSWGQGNGETQY
>TRBD2|TRBJ2-5|TRBV6-1
ASYRLAGGQETQY
>-|TRBJ1-1|TRBV20-1
SALGAEAF
>-|TRBJ1-1|TRBV7-9
ASSARENTEAF
>TRBD1|TRBJ1-3|TRBV7-9
ASSFSDRPSGNTIY
>-|TRBJ2-7|TRBV18
ASSPERQYEQY
>-|TRBJ2-5|TRBV9
ASIKRGYRETQY
>-|TRBJ1-1|TRBV18
ASSFVQGESAEAF
>-|TRBJ1-5|TRBV15
ATHLGLYSNQPQH
>-|TRBJ1-5|TRBV19
AATVTDGSNQPQH
>-|TRBJ1-1|TRBV5-6
ASSLRPLSAGTEAF
>TRBD2|TRBJ2-1|TRBV19
ASSISASGSYNEQF
>TRBD1|TRBJ1-6|TRBV4-3
ASSQDLGQGDSPLH